Listed here is a single T cell receptor (beta chain). Its antigen remains unidentified. The data were obtained in a study of T cells in localized non-small cell lung cancer. Findings of the study overall: A higher density of T cells in blood coincided with extended overall survival. Tumor showed lower T cell clonality than uninvolved adjacent lung, where it was highest. The tumor had only one region sequenced, so heterogeneity remains possible.

The CDR3 runs to 16 residues. After removal of 4 bases from V and 6 bases from J, the junction contained 14 bases not matched to a gene. Germline loops: CDR1 SGHNT, CDR2 YYREEE (reference sequence). Data came from immunoSEQ multiplex PCR; TCRdb stores just in-frame clones and leaves some out. This sample has 15,000 to 20,000 clones, with over 70% found just once. This specimen consisted of peripheral blood, obtained before any cancer treatment. This TCR was recovered from a male donor older than 55 with stage I lung adenocarcinoma. The V call is TRBV5-4, the J call TRBJ2-7; 9 positions agree with TRBD1. CDR3 loop: CASSVEPGQGFPEQYF. The CDR3 DNA follows: TGTGCCAGCAGCGTAGAACCGGGACAGGGATTTCCCGAGCAGTACTTC.